The subject of this entry is one T cell receptor (beta chain). Its antigen is not known. Profiling relied on immunoSEQ multiplex PCR, and the TCRdb table lists in-frame clones only, not all of them. The table has 400,000 to 500,000 clones, nearly 90% seen once. V was shortened by 0 bases and J by 5 bases, with 10 bases between the two germline ends. The CDR3 has 14 residues. Germline values: CDR1 LGHNA, CDR2 YSLEER. This sample stems from a study of Ad26.COV2.S vaccination and SARS-CoV-2 variants. General observations from the study: Comparable non-spike TCR breadth was observed in vaccine and placebo recipients. Possibly, TCR breadth and depth analyses underestimated total T cell responses.

The treatment was: roughly 18 received Ad26.COV2.S at low or high dose, single or two shots; 5 received placebo; per-sample allocation not given. Day 63 following the first vaccine or placebo injection was when the samples were taken. The clonotype originates from a person between 18 and 65 years old who received the Ad26.COV2.S COVID-19 vaccine or a placebo. The V call is TRBV4-3, the J call TRBJ1-2, with D possibly matching TRBD1 (5 bases). The material was peripheral blood, obtained in a trial of Ad26.COV2.S vaccine versus placebo. The CDR3 spells CASSQERRGYGYTF. The CDR3, as DNA: TGCGCCAGCAGCCAAGAGCGAAGGGGATATGGCTACACCTTC.